These 23 T cell receptor beta chains share one sample of origin, sequenced in a study of tissue T cells after allogeneic stem cell transplantation. TCRdb's copy holds only in-frame clones and misses some; the assay was immunoSEQ multiplex PCR. The sample records around 3,000 clones, approximately 41% being singletons. Time point meaning: mouse harvest day 14 after allogeneic transplant. The graft held 10^6 splenic CD5+ T cells and 10^7 T-cell-depleted bone marrow cells. Material: gut tissue. The receptors originated from a female BALB/c mouse given C57BL/6 T cells with graft-versus-host disease after an allogeneic hematopoietic cell transplant.

Concerning this clone itself: These gene names are mouse names. The read halts 1 residue ahead of the CDR3 end, with the missing end drawn from the germline J gene. This chain connects TRBV13-2 to TRBJ2-7; no firm D call. There are 12 residues in the CDR3. Germline CDR1 reads NNHNN; CDR2 reads SYGAGS (reference sequence). The germline V and J ends were trimmed by 3 bases and 0 bases, with 4 bases remaining between them. The part of the CDR3 DNA that was read is TGTGCCAGCGGTGCCCACTCCTATGAACAGTAC. Protein sequence: CASGAHSYEQY. The CDR3 in its entirety is CASGAHSYEQYF.

By proportion, this clone is large. Genes here carry mouse names. The missing CDR3 end, 1 residue past where the read stops, is filled in from the germline J gene. The rearrangement uses TRBV26 and TRBJ1-1; D perhaps matches TRBD1 (6 bases). Trimming took off 2 bases at V and 4 bases at J, with 8 bases between the two ends. This CDR3 has 13 amino acids. The V gene's germline CDR1 is KGHPV and CDR2 FQNQEV (reference sequence). This CDR3 reads CASSLMGATEVFF. CDR3 DNA, as far as it was read: TGTGCCAGCAGTCTGATGGGGGCCACAGAAGTCTTC.

To note about this clone: The genes and germline here are from mouse. The read terminates 1 residue ahead of where the CDR3 ends, so the germline J gene completes it. The genes are TRBV31 and TRBJ2-5, with 11 bases lining up with TRBD2. After removal of 0 bases from V and 0 bases from J, the junction contained 5 bases not matched to a gene. The CDR3 contains 17 residues. Germline V gene data show CDR1 as GKSSPN and CDR2 as SITVG. CDR3 bases read: TGTGCCTGGAGTCTTTCAGGGACTGGGGGAAACCAAGACACCCAGTAC. This gives the protein CAWSLSGTGGNQDTQY. The entire CDR3 is CAWSLSGTGGNQDTQYF. The full variable domain, completed using reference TRBV31 and TRBJ2-5, is AQTIHQWPVAEIKAVGSPLSLGCTIKGKSSPNLYWYWQATGGTLQQLFYSITVGQVESVVQLNLSASRPKDDQFILSTEKLLLSHSGFYLCAWSLSGTGGNQDTQYFGPGTRLLVL.

This clone turned up a few times. Genes here carry mouse names. The read halts 1 residue ahead of the CDR3 end, with the missing end drawn from the germline J gene. The chain joins TRBV23 to TRBJ1-3; the D call in the table, TRBD1, was not verified against the DNA. The CDR3 sequence is 15 residues long. Germline assignment: CDR1 KGHTA and CDR2 FQNQQP. The sequenced part of the CDR3 DNA is TGCTCCAGCAGTCCGGGGACAACTTCTGGAAATACGCTCTAT. Translating it yields CSSSPGTTSGNTLY. The CDR3 reads in full as CSSSPGTTSGNTLYF.

This clone was detected only a few times. Here the gene names and germline are mouse. The read ends 1 residue early relative to the CDR3; the germline J gene fills the gap. The chain employs TRBV26 and TRBJ2-4, with 10 bases aligning to TRBD1. The CDR3 covers 13 residues. Germline trimming cut 6 bases from V and 3 bases from J; bases unmatched to any gene: 0. Germline loops: CDR1 KGHPV, CDR2 FQNQEV (reference sequence). The DNA read from the CDR3 is TGTGCCAGCAGGACAGGGGGCCAAAACACCTTGTAC. As protein: CASRTGGQNTLY. From start to end, the CDR3 is CASRTGGQNTLYF.

As concerns this clone: The genes are named according to mouse. The read comes to an end 1 residue before the CDR3 does, leaving the germline J gene to fill in the end. The chain carries TRBV23 and TRBJ2-5; TRBD2, as called in the table, went unchecked against the DNA. The CDR3 extends over 14 amino acids. In germline, CDR1 is KGHTA, CDR2 FQNQQP. The sequenced part of the CDR3 DNA is TGCTCCAGCAGCCGGGACTGGGGGCAAGACACCCAGTAC. Its translation is CSSSRDWGQDTQY. In full, the CDR3 reads CSSSRDWGQDTQYF.

This clone was seen a few times. Gene names and germline match the mouse. From the germline J gene comes the end of the CDR3, since the read stops 1 residue before it. The genes are TRBV12-1 and TRBJ1-2; D is perhaps TRBD1 (5 bases). Trimming shortened V by 0 bases and J by 2 bases, and 9 bases separated the two germline ends. The germline V gene encodes CDR1 SGHSN and CDR2 HYEKVE. This CDR3 spans 14 amino acids. The CDR3 bases that were read are TGTGCCAGCTCTCTCCGCAGGGCTAACTCCGACTACACC. This codes for CASSLRRANSDYT. The entire CDR3 is CASSLRRANSDYTF.

Points on this clone: Germline and genes: mouse. The read ends 1 residue early relative to the CDR3; the germline J gene fills the gap. The chain uses TRBV12-2 and TRBJ2-1, with unresolved D. CDR3 size: 13 residues. Germline V CDR1 and CDR2: SGHLS, HYDKME. Trimming stripped 1 base from V and 1 base from J, with 4 bases between. The DNA read from the CDR3 is TGTGCCAGCTCTCTACCAAACTATGCTGAGCAGTTC. It codes for CASSLPNYAEQF. The whole CDR3 reads CASSLPNYAEQFF. Complete variable domain (other parts from reference TRBV12-2 and TRBJ2-1): NSGVVQSPRYIIKGKGERSILKCIPISGHLSVAWYQQTQGQELKFFIQHYDKMERDKGNLPSRFSVQQFDDYHSEMNMSALELEDSAVYFCASSLPNYAEQFFGPGTRLTVL.

About this clone itself: The listed genes are named as in mouse. The covered CDR3 bases are TGTGCCAGCAGCACCGGGACAGGGGTCGAAAGATTATTT. Its translation: CASSTGTGVERLF. The full CDR3 protein reads CASSTGTGVERLFF. The chain recombines TRBV4 with TRBJ1-4, with TRBD1 matching 10 bases. The read finishes 1 residue shy of the CDR3 end, and the germline J gene is used to complete it. This CDR3 region has 14 residues. Germline trimming cut 5 bases from V and 7 bases from J; bases unmatched to any gene: 4. The germline V gene encodes CDR1 LGHDT and CDR2 YNNKQL (reference sequence).

Details on this clone: Gene names follow the mouse nomenclature. From the germline J gene comes the end of the CDR3, since the read stops 1 residue before it. This chain connects TRBV16 to TRBJ1-4, with TRBD1 as a possible D gene (5 bases). Germline CDR1 reads SGHSA; CDR2 reads FRNQAP. Trimming removed 6 bases at V and 0 bases at J, with 5 bases between. This CDR3 has 13 residues. The DNA read from the CDR3 is TGTGCAAGCAGGGGGGTTTCCAACGAAAGATTATTT. Its translation: CASRGVSNERLF. The full CDR3 protein is CASRGVSNERLFF.

A word on this clone: Germline and genes here are mouse. Coverage ceases 1 residue before the CDR3 finishes, and the germline J gene fills in the end. The chain couples TRBV15 to TRBJ1-3; D ambiguous. The V gene lost 4 bases and the J gene lost 0 bases, with 4 bases spanning the gap. The CDR3 is 13 amino acids. Per the germline V gene, CDR1 is SGHND and CDR2 is FRSKSL. Incomplete CDR3 DNA: TGTGCCAGCAGTTGGAATTCTGGAAATACGCTCTAT. Translated: CASSWNSGNTLY. The full CDR3 sequence reads CASSWNSGNTLYF. Full variable domain (rest looked up from reference TRBV15 and TRBJ1-3): DAGVTQTPRHEVAEKGQTIILKCEPVSGHNDLFWYRQTKIQGLELLSYFRSKSLMEDGGAFKDRFKAEMLNSSFSTLKIQPTEPKDSAVYLCASSWNSGNTLYFGEGSRLIVV.

Note on this clone: Gene names are the mouse ones. The CDR3 end is not reached by the read, which stops 1 residue before it; the germline J gene fills it in. The genes are TRBV23 and TRBJ2-3; TRBD2, the table's D call, was not compared with the DNA. From germline, CDR1 is KGHTA and CDR2 FQNQQP. The CDR3 spans 16 residues. CDR3 in amino acids: CSSSQSGWGGAETLYF. CDR3 DNA, as far as it was read: TGCTCCAGCAGTCAATCCGGCTGGGGGGGCGCGGAAACGCTGTAT.

On this clone itself: The germline and genes are mouse ones. The read falls 1 residue short of the CDR3 end, and the missing part is taken from the germline J gene. This chain uses TRBV29 with TRBJ2-5; the D gene is possibly TRBD1 (6 bases). Germline-derived CDR1 and CDR2 are MSHET and SYDVDS. V lost 5 bases, J lost 1 base, and 13 bases lay in between. The CDR3 runs 15 residues. Partial CDR3 DNA: TGTGCTAGCAGTCCCACAGGGCTTCACCAAGACACCCAGTAC. Translating it yields CASSPTGLHQDTQY. The complete CDR3 sequence is CASSPTGLHQDTQYF.

As concerns this clone: The gene names here belong to mouse. The missing CDR3 end, 1 residue past where the read stops, is filled in from the germline J gene. The gene calls are TRBV12-2 and TRBJ1-3, with 7 nucleotides matching TRBD1. Germline CDR1 and CDR2: SGHLS and HYDKME. J was trimmed by 2 bases and V by 0 bases; bases with no gene match: 0. The CDR3 contains 14 residues. CDR3 residues: CASSLQGAGNTLYF. The sequenced part of the CDR3 DNA is TGTGCCAGCTCTCTCCAGGGGGCTGGAAATACGCTCTAT.

About this clone: The germline and genes are mouse ones. The read halts 1 residue ahead of the CDR3 end, with the missing end drawn from the germline J gene. The chain links TRBV23 to TRBJ2-1; the DNA was not used to check the table's D call, TRBD1. The CDR3 sequence is 16 residues long. Germline CDR1 reads KGHTA; CDR2 reads FQNQQP. The CDR3: CSSSLGRDRGYAEQFF. Incomplete CDR3 DNA: TGCTCCAGCAGTCTAGGGCGGGACAGGGGATATGCTGAGCAGTTC.

This clone has just a few counts. Gene names follow the mouse nomenclature. The missing CDR3 end, 1 residue past where the read stops, is filled in from the germline J gene. The chain employs TRBV2 and TRBJ2-2; D gene unclear. The CDR3 spans 14 residues. The germline V gene encodes CDR1 LGHNA and CDR2 YSYQKL. Trimming took 0 bases from V and 0 from J, leaving 2 bases between them. Partial CDR3 DNA: TGTGCCAGCAGCCAAGATGCAAACACCGGGCAGCTCTAC. Protein product: CASSQDANTGQLY. The whole CDR3 region reads CASSQDANTGQLYF. Looking up the rest from reference TRBV2 and TRBJ2-2 gives the full variable domain: DPKIIQKPKYLVAVTGSEKILICEQYLGHNAMYWYRQSAKKPLEFMFSYSYQKLMDNQTASSRFQPQSSKKNHLDLQITALKPDDSATYFCASSQDANTGQLYFGEGSKLTVL.

In the case of this clone: Genes and germline are mouse. Sequencing ends 1 residue short of the CDR3 end; the germline J gene provides the rest. This chain connects TRBV14 to TRBJ2-2, with D perhaps matching TRBD2 (6 bases). The germline V and J ends were trimmed by 6 bases and 2 bases, with 8 bases remaining between them. The germline CDR1 and CDR2 sequences are SGHDT and FRDEAV. The CDR3 covers 13 residues. The CDR3 protein is CASTDWNTGQLYF. Partial CDR3 DNA: TGTGCCAGCACCGACTGGAACACCGGGCAGCTCTAC.

This clone showed up just a few times. Gene names are the mouse ones. CDR3 amino acids: CASSPGVSNERLFF. The CDR3 DNA, read in part, is TGTGCCAGCAGTCCCGGAGTTTCCAACGAAAGATTATTT. This sequence joins TRBV26 and TRBJ1-4, with D unclear. Read coverage stops 1 residue before the CDR3 terminus; the germline J gene supplies the remainder. Germline lookup yields CDR1 KGHPV and CDR2 FQNQEV (reference sequence). This CDR3 has 14 residues. With 4 bases removed from V and 0 bases from J, the gap between germline ends came to 6 bases.

This clone showed up just a few times. The genes are named according to mouse. The missing CDR3 end, 1 residue past where the read stops, is filled in from the germline J gene. The rearrangement links TRBV4 to TRBJ2-7; 8 bases are shared with TRBD2. Germline trimming cut 5 bases from V and 4 bases from J; bases unmatched to any gene: 7. CDR1 and CDR2 from the germline V gene are LGHDT and YNNKQL (reference sequence). This CDR3 has 14 residues. This CDR3 reads CASSPRLGPYEQYF. CDR3 DNA (partial): TGTGCCAGCAGCCCCCGACTGGGGCCTTATGAACAGTAC.

By share of the sample, this clone is large (0.1 to 1%). Here the gene names and germline are mouse. The CDR3 extends 1 residue past the end of the read, so its final part is completed from the germline J gene. The chain employs TRBV19 and TRBJ2-7; tentatively, D is TRBD1 (6 bases). This CDR3 contains 11 residues. Germline V lookup: CDR1 FNHDT, CDR2 SITEND (reference sequence). Trimming pared 6 bases from V and 4 bases from J, leaving 8 bases between. CDR3 loop: CASIQGYEQYF. The sequenced CDR3 bases are TGTGCCAGCATCCAGGGGTATGAACAGTAC. Using reference TRBV19 and TRBJ2-7 for the parts outside the CDR3, the full variable domain is GGIITQTPKFLIGQEGQKLTLKCQQNFNHDTMYWYRQDSGKGLRLIYYSITENDLQKGDLSEGYDASREKKSSFSLTVTSAQKNEMAVFLCASIQGYEQYFGPGTRLTVL.

Points on this clone: Genes here carry mouse names. The read falls 1 residue short of the CDR3 end, and the missing part is taken from the germline J gene. The rearrangement joins TRBV4 to TRBJ2-7; the D gene is possibly TRBD2 (5 bases). Looked up from germline, CDR1 is LGHDT and CDR2 is YNNKQL (reference sequence). Trimming left V 6 bases short and J 4 bases short, with 7 bases between. The CDR3 covers 11 residues. This CDR3 is CASRWGYEQYF. The part of the CDR3 DNA that was read is TGTGCCAGCAGGTGGGGATATGAACAGTAC.

Worth noting for this clone: Gene names are mouse gene names. The CDR3 sequence: CASSSGTGSAETLYF. CDR3 DNA, as far as it was read: TGTGCAAGCAGCTCTGGGACAGGGAGTGCAGAAACGCTGTAT. The chain links TRBV16 to TRBJ2-3; the match to TRBD1 covers 9 bases. The read comes to an end 1 residue before the CDR3 does, leaving the germline J gene to fill in the end. The CDR3 covers 15 residues. The germline V gene encodes CDR1 SGHSA and CDR2 FRNQAP. V gave up 4 bases and J gave up 0 bases; unmatched junction bases: 2.

This clone counts as medium-sized. Gene names refer to mouse genes. The read comes to an end 1 residue before the CDR3 does, leaving the germline J gene to fill in the end. The rearrangement links TRBV3 to TRBJ2-7; 9 bases match TRBD2. The CDR3 consists of 14 residues. The germline V gene has CDR1 SNHLY and CDR2 FYNGKV (reference sequence). V lost 0 bases and J lost 7; bases outside the gene matches: 4. The CDR3 bases that were read are TGTGCCAGCAGCTTAGCTGGGGGGGCGGGGGAACAGTAC. This gives the protein CASSLAGGAGEQY. The whole CDR3 sequence is CASSLAGGAGEQYF.